What follows is one TCR beta chain and its context. Antigen unknown. The sample is drawn from a study of cytomegalovirus exposure and HLA in healthy donors. Study in general: An early data release held approximately 85 million unique TCRs from HLA-typed donors.

General study findings and limits: TCR beta chains associated with HLA were, in a later analysis, more clonally expanded than equally common others. Near-uniform donor sequencing depth was presumed by presence/absence analyses. Per published accounts, TCR beta sequences correctly predicted the HLA-A and HLA-B alleles of most subjects.

Trimming left V 6 bases short and J 3 bases short, with 17 bases between. The CDR3 contains 15 residues. CDR1 MDHEN and CDR2 SYDVKM come from the germline V gene. PCR primers comprised 60 Vbeta and 13 Jbeta primers. Sequencing used immunoSEQ multiplex PCR; TCRdb keeps in-frame clones, though not all of them. The table has over 100,000 clones, 70% to 80% seen once. The clonotype comes from a male donor in good health and CMV-seropositive. Sequenced: PBMCs. The rearrangement uses TRBV28 and TRBJ1-1; D ambiguous. CDR3 sequence: CASRPRRRPDTEAFF. CDR3 bases: TGTGCCAGCAGACCCCGTCGGAGGCCAGACACTGAAGCTTTCTTT.